The 18 T cell receptor beta chains in this list originate from one sample, sequenced in a study of neurological immune-mediated disorders. Time point given: technical triplicate 3. TCRdb fed the 5' RACE reads into MiXCR, producing one record per CDR3 protein. The sample comprises some 30,000 distinct CDR3 sequences, about a sixth of which are singletons, and 4.5% to 5% rests with the top ten. Sequenced input: CD4+ T cells from blood. These receptors were obtained from a female donor with HTLV-1-associated myelopathy (HAM/TSP).

This clonotype was observed at least ten times. V gene TRBV20-1 combines with J gene TRBJ2-3, with 9 bases lining up with TRBD2. CDR1 and CDR2 from the germline V gene are DFQATT and SNEGSKA (reference sequence). V was clipped by 3 bases and J by 6 bases; unmatched bases: 7. This CDR3 comprises 14 residues. The CDR3 region is CSARGWREGDTQYF. In DNA form, the CDR3 reads TGCAGTGCTAGGGGATGGCGGGAGGGTGATACGCAGTATTTT.

This clonotype was found many times. The rearrangement uses TRBV7-2 and TRBJ2-7; TRBD1 matches at 9 bases. J was trimmed by 7 bases and V by 2 bases; bases with no gene match: 15. This CDR3 is built from 17 residues. Germline V gives CDR1 SGHTA, CDR2 FQGNSA. CDR3 sequence reads: CASSLPLQGAFSGEQYF. Written as DNA, the CDR3 is TGTGCCAGCAGCTTACCTCTACAGGGGGCTTTTTCGGGGGAGCAGTACTTC.

The V gene is TRBV5-1, the J gene TRBJ1-2; 7 bases align to TRBD1. J lost 7 bases, V lost 3 bases, and 9 bases had no gene match. Germline V gives CDR1 SGHRS, CDR2 YFSETQ. There are 14 residues in the CDR3. The CDR3 region is CASSWGPRQGGYTF. Here the CDR3 DNA reads TGCGCCAGCAGCTGGGGTCCCCGACAGGGTGGCTACACCTTC.

This clonotype was observed many times. The chain combines TRBV5-5 with TRBJ2-2; no definite D call. This CDR3 is 15 amino acids long. The V and J ends lost 0 bases and 2 bases respectively, with 8 bases between them. Germline V CDR1 and CDR2: SGHKS, YYEKEE (reference sequence). The CDR3 nucleotides read TGTGCCAGCAGCTTGGGCAGCTTAAACACCGGGGAGCTGTTTTTT. This gives the protein CASSLGSLNTGELFF.

The chain is built from TRBV4-2 and TRBJ2-3; 9 bases line up with TRBD2. The V segment lost 5 bases and the J segment 0 bases; nucleotides outside the gene matches: 6. This CDR3 contains 16 residues. Germline V lookup: CDR1 LGHNA, CDR2 YNFKEQ. The CDR3 is CASSINSGGSTDTQYF. The CDR3 nucleotides read TGTGCCAGCAGCATAAATAGCGGGGGCAGCACAGATACGCAGTATTTT.

This clonotype was picked up many times. The chain is built from TRBV5-1 and TRBJ2-7; D may be TRBD1 (5 bases). Germline V gene sequence: CDR1 SGHRS, CDR2 YFSETQ. This CDR3 comprises 15 residues. V dropped 5 bases and J dropped 6 bases, with 21 bases sitting between them. This CDR3 reads CASSSFDSPPSEQYF. CDR3 DNA sequence: TGCGCCAGCAGTTCCTTCGACAGTCCCCCTTCCGAGCAGTACTTC.

This clonotype was observed many times. V usage is TRBV5-1 and J usage is TRBJ2-1; perhaps D is TRBD1 or TRBD2 (5 bases each). The ends were cut back, 0 bases at V and 5 bases at J, with 12 bases in the middle. From germline, CDR1 is SGHRS and CDR2 YFSETQ. The CDR3 is 15 amino acids. The CDR3 coding sequence is TGCGCCAGCAGCTTGGCCCCCGGGGACCACAATGAGCAGTTCTTC. Its protein is CASSLAPGDHNEQFF.

This clonotype was found many times. V usage is TRBV30 and J usage is TRBJ1-1, with D unclear. Trimming stripped 3 bases from V and 1 base from J, with 3 bases between. The length of the CDR3 is 11 residues. CDR1 is GTSNPN and CDR2 is SVGIG in the germline V gene (reference sequence). In nucleotides, the CDR3 is TGTGCCTGGAGGGGGAACACTGAAGCTTTCTTT. Its protein is CAWRGNTEAFF.

This clonotype was seen at least ten times. The gene calls are TRBV4-1 and TRBJ1-2, with a weak D call TRBD1 (5 bases). The CDR3 runs to 16 residues. CDR1 is MGHRA and CDR2 is YSYEKL in the germline V gene. The V end was cut by 3 bases, the J end by 4 bases, with 18 bases between. CDR3 in amino acids: CASSQARQSNTYGYTF. The CDR3 DNA is TGCGCCAGCAGCCAGGCTAGACAGTCCAATACCTATGGCTACACCTTC.

The chain uses TRBV24-1 and TRBJ1-5; D uncertain. The V end was cut by 3 bases, the J end by 5 bases, with 13 bases between. This CDR3 has 15 amino acids. Germline CDR1 is KGHDR and CDR2 is SFDVKD. CDR3 residues: CATSDPSGEDQPQHF. CDR3 nucleotides: TGTGCCACCAGTGATCCCAGCGGGGAGGATCAGCCCCAGCATTTT.

Many counts were recorded for this clonotype. This sequence joins TRBV5-1 and TRBJ2-2, with D tentatively TRBD1 (6 bases). V was cut by 5 bases and J by 2 bases, with 13 bases left in between. The CDR3 sequence is 15 residues long. CDR1 is SGHRS, CDR2 YFSETQ, per germline. The CDR3 sequence is CASSPGQSNTGELFF. The CDR3 bases are TGCGCCAGCAGTCCAGGACAGAGCAACACCGGGGAGCTGTTTTTT.

This clonotype occurred many times. The chain employs TRBV30 and TRBJ1-2; D might be TRBD1 (6 bases). This CDR3 has 15 residues. Germline lookup yields CDR1 GTSNPN and CDR2 SVGIG (reference sequence). The V gene lost 5 bases and the J gene lost 8 bases, with 24 bases spanning the gap. The DNA for the CDR3 is TGTGCCTGGGCGGGGGCGTTTGTGGCAGGTTGGGGCTACACCTTC. This sequence encodes CAWAGAFVAGWGYTF. Together with reference TRBV30 and TRBJ1-2, the CDR3 gives the full variable domain: SQTIHQWPATLVQPVGSPLSLECTVEGTSNPNLYWYRQAAGRGLQLLFYSVGIGQISSEVPQNLSASRPQDRQFILSSKKLLLSDSGFYLCAWAGAFVAGWGYTFGSGTRLTVV.

Ten or more counts support this clonotype. V is TRBV20-1 and J is TRBJ2-3; 14 nucleotides line up with TRBD2. The CDR3 totals 18 residues. Germline V lookup: CDR1 DFQATT, CDR2 SNEGSKA (reference sequence). V was pared by 5 bases and J by 0 bases, with 10 bases of the junction left unmatched. CDR3 residues: CSAETGLAGGASTDTQYF. CDR3 coding DNA: TGCAGTGCTGAGACTGGACTAGCGGGAGGTGCTAGCACAGATACGCAGTATTTT.

This clonotype was seen ten or more times. The gene calls are TRBV6-6 and TRBJ2-7; 12 positions match TRBD2. This CDR3 spans 19 amino acids. V lost 7 bases to trimming and J lost 1 base; unmatched junction nucleotides: 17. Germline CDR1 MNHNY, CDR2 SVGAGI (reference sequence). As DNA, the CDR3 is TGTGCCAGCACCCAGACTGGGACTAGCGGGTGGGAGGGATCCTACGAGCAGTACTTC. Encoded protein: CASTQTGTSGWEGSYEQYF.

This clonotype rates as medium-sized. V is TRBV20-1 and J is TRBJ1-2, with D hard to call. CDR1 DFQATT and CDR2 SNEGSKA come from the germline V gene (reference sequence). The CDR3 is 11 amino acids. This CDR3 reads CRPDAAAGYTF. The DNA of the CDR3 is TGCCGCCCTGACGCGGCGGCTGGCTACACCTTC.

This clonotype was seen ten or more times. This sequence joins TRBV9 and TRBJ2-7, with D uncertain. This CDR3 is built from 14 residues. V was cut by 4 bases and J by 2 bases, with 13 bases left in between. CDR1 and CDR2 (germline): SGDLS, YYNGEE. CDR3 nucleotides: TGTGCCAGCAGCCCAAGAGAGGTAGCCTACGAGCAGTACTTC. The encoded protein is CASSPREVAYEQYF.

The rearrangement links TRBV29-1 to TRBJ2-2; D remains ambiguous. The germline CDR1 and CDR2 sequences are SQVTM and ANQGSEA. Between the trimmed V and J ends, which lost 3 bases and 5 bases, there was a span of 4 bases. The CDR3 totals 11 residues. CDR3 region: CSVESTGELFF. DNA of the CDR3: TGCAGCGTTGAGTCTACCGGGGAGCTGTTTTTT.

A remark on this clonotype: A much larger clone lies a single base off, so this may be a read error. V is TRBV12-3 or TRBV12-4 and J is TRBJ1-5; D is uncertain. V was cut by 5 bases and J by 13 bases, with 21 bases left in between. The CDR3 has 14 amino acids. CDR3 bases: TGTGCCAGCAGTAGCGTGGGGAGAAGAATTCCTCAGCATTTT. Translated: CASSSVGRRIPQHF.